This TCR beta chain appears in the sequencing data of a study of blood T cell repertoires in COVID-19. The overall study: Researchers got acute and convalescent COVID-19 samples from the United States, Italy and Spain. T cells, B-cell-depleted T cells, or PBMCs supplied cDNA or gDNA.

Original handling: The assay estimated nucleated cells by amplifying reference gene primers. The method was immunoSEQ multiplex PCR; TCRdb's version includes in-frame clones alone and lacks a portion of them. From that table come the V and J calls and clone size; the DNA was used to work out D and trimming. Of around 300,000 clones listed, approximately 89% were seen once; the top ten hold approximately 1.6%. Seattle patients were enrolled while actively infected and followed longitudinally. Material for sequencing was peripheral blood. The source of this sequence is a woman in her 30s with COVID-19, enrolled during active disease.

CDR3 coding DNA: TGTGCCAGTAGCCCCGGGACAGCATTTCAGTACTTC. Translated: CASSPGTAFQYF. The chain is built from TRBV19 and TRBJ2-4, with 7 bases fitting TRBD1. V lost 6 bases and J lost 11; bases outside the gene matches: 7. Per germline, CDR1 LNHDA and CDR2 SQIVND (reference sequence). The CDR3 loop spans 12 amino acids.